This T cell receptor (beta chain) originates from a study of shared clonotypes between healthy human individuals. General study findings and limits: Sequencing depth was a factor that was expected to affect clonotype sharing among donors.

In the case of this clone: The antigen remains unidentified.

Naive CD8 cells lacked CD45RO and underwent positive selection for CCR7, leaving out terminally differentiated effector memory CD45RA+ cells. It was at deep level that the assay was run. Produced via immunoSEQ multiplex PCR; TCRdb's table is partial and in-frame only. This sample has about 1,900,000 clones; about 95% occur once, and the top ten carry around 1.2%. This sequence was found in a man younger than 35 in good health. The source material was naive CD8+ T cells sorted from blood.

The CDR3 is CASSRGGLAGDSPYEQYF. CDR3 coding DNA: TGTGCCAGCAGCCGCGGCGGGCTAGCGGGAGATTCACCCTACGAGCAGTACTTC. The rearrangement uses TRBV7-9 and TRBJ2-7; 10 bases are a match to TRBD2. CDR1 is SEHNR and CDR2 is FQNEAQ in the germline V gene (reference sequence). J was trimmed by 2 bases and V by 5 bases; bases with no gene match: 15. This CDR3 has 18 residues.